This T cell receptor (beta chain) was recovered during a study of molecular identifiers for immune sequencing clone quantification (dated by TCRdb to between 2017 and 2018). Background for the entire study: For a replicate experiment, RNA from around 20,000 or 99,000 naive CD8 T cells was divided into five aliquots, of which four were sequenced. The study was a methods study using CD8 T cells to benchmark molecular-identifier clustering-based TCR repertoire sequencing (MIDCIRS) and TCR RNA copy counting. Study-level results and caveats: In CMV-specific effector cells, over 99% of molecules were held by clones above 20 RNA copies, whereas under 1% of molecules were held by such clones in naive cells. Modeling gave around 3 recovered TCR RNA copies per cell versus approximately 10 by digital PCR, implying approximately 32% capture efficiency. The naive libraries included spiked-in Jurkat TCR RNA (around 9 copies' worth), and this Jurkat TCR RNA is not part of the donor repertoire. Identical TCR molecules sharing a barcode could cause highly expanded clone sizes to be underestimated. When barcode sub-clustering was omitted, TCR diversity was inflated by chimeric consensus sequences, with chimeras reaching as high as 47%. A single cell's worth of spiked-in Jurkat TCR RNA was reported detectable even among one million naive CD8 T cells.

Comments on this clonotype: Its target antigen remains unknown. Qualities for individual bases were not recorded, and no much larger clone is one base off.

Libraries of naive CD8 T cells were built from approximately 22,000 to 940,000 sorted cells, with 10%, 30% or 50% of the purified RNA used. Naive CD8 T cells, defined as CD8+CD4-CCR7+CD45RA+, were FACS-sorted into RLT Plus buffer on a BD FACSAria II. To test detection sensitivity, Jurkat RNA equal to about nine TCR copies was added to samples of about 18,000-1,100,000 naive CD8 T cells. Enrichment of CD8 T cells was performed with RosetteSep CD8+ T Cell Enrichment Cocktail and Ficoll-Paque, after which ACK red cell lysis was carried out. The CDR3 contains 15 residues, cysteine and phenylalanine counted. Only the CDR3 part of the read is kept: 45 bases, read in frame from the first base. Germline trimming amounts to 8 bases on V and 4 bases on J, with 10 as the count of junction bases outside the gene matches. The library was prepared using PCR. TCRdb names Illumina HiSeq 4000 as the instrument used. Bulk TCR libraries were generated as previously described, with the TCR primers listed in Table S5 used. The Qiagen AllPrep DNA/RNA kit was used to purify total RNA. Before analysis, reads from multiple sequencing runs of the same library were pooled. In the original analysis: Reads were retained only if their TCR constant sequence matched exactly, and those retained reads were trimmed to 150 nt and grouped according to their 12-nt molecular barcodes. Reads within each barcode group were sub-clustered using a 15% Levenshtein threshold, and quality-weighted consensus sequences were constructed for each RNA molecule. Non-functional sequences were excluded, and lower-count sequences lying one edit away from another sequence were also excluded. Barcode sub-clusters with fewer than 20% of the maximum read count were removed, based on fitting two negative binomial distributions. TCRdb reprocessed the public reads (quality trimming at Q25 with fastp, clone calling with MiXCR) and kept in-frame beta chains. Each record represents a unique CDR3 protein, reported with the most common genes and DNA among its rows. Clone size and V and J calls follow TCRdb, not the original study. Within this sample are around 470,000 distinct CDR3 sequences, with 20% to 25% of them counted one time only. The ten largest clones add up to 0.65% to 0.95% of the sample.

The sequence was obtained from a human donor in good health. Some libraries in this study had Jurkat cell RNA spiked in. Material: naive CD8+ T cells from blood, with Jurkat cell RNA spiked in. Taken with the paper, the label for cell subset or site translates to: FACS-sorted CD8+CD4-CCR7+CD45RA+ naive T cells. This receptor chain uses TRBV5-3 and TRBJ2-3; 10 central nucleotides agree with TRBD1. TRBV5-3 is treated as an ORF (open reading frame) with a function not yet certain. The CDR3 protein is CASSAGTGEADTQYF. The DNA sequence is TGTGCCAGCAGCGCCGGGACAGGGGAGGCAGATACGCAGTATTTT.